Shown below are 14 T cell receptor beta chains from a single sample sequenced in a study of blood T cell repertoires in COVID-19. TCRdb's copy holds only in-frame clones and misses some; the assay was immunoSEQ multiplex PCR. The sample has some 390,000 clones, 89% seen once. The sequencing sample was made of PBMCs or T cells enriched from blood (not recorded which). The receptors come from a woman aged 25 to 45 who had recovered from COVID-19.

The V and J genes are TRBV24-1 and TRBJ1-5, with D possibly TRBD1 on 6 matching bases. V was trimmed by 4 bases and J by 4 bases, leaving 7 bases between them. The CDR3 covers 13 residues. Germline V lookup: CDR1 KGHDR, CDR2 SFDVKD. This chain's CDR3 is CATSETGNQPQHF. The CDR3 DNA follows: TGTGCCACCAGTGAAACAGGGAATCAGCCCCAGCATTTT.

The chain recombines TRBV5-8 with TRBJ2-2; a weak D match, TRBD1 (5 bases). The V gene lost 2 bases and the J gene lost 4 bases, with 15 bases spanning the gap. Germline assignment: CDR1 SGHTS and CDR2 YDEGEE. This CDR3 spans 16 amino acids. CDR3 region: CASSFKGRLLTGELFF. The CDR3 region has the DNA TGTGCCAGCAGCTTTAAGGGGCGTCTGCTCACCGGGGAGCTGTTTTTT. The variable domain in full, with the rest retrieved from reference TRBV5-8 and TRBJ2-2, is EAGVTQSPTHLIKTRGQQATLRCSPISGHTSVYWYQQALGLGLQFLLWYDEGEERNRGNFPPRFSGRQFPNYSSELNVNALELEDSALYLCASSFKGRLLTGELFFGEGSRLTVL.

The chain couples TRBV18 to TRBJ2-1; possible D gene TRBD1, 5 bases. Trimming left V 0 bases short and J 9 bases short, with 12 bases between. This CDR3 comprises 14 residues. CDR1 and CDR2 from the germline V gene are KGHSH and LQKENI. This chain's CDR3 is CASSPPATVTEQFF. The CDR3, as DNA: TGTGCCAGCTCACCACCCGCGACAGTTACTGAGCAGTTCTTC.

CDR3 amino acids: CASSYSWRGDSETQYF. The CDR3 DNA reads as TGTGCCAGCAGTTACTCATGGCGGGGTGACTCAGAGACCCAGTACTTC. The rearrangement links TRBV6-2 or TRBV6-3 to TRBJ2-5; D is perhaps TRBD2 (6 bases). The germline V gene encodes CDR1 MNHEY and CDR2 SVGEGT. Trimming took 0 bases from V and 4 from J, leaving 15 bases between them. There are 16 residues in the CDR3.

The chain uses TRBV9 and TRBJ2-7; TRBD2 is a possible D gene (5 bases). The CDR3 covers 14 residues. V lost 2 bases, J lost 1 base, and 10 bases lay in between. Germline V gene data show CDR1 as SGDLS and CDR2 as YYNGEE. CDR3 sequence: CASSVTVASYEQYF. The CDR3 nucleotides read TGTGCCAGCAGCGTGACGGTAGCGTCCTACGAGCAGTACTTC.

As DNA, the CDR3 is TGTGCCAGCAGCTCGACAGGGCTAATATCTGAAGCTTTCTTT. Encoded protein: CASSSTGLISEAFF. The gene calls are TRBV13 and TRBJ1-1, with 7 bases aligning to TRBD1. This CDR3 comprises 14 residues. Germline values: CDR1 PRHDT, CDR2 FYEKMQ (reference sequence). J was trimmed by 6 bases and V by 4 bases; bases with no gene match: 8.

The rearrangement joins TRBV5-4 to TRBJ1-1; the match to TRBD1 covers 9 bases. V was clipped by 4 bases and J by 6 bases; unmatched bases: 10. Germline V gene lookup returns CDR1 SGHNT and CDR2 YYREEE (reference sequence). The CDR3 length is 15 residues. CDR3: CASSLTQGASAEAFF. DNA for the CDR3: TGTGCCAGCAGCCTGACACAGGGGGCGAGCGCTGAAGCTTTCTTT.

The chain employs TRBV7-9 and TRBJ2-1; 7 nucleotides agree with TRBD1. Trimming removed 2 bases from V and 2 bases from J; junction bases left unmatched: 3. Germline V gene lookup returns CDR1 SEHNR and CDR2 FQNEAQ (reference sequence). The CDR3 consists of 15 residues. The CDR3 here is CASSLIGGPYNEQFF. The CDR3 DNA is TGTGCCAGCAGCTTAATAGGGGGCCCCTACAATGAGCAGTTCTTC. Full variable domain (rest looked up from reference TRBV7-9 and TRBJ2-1): DTGVSQNPRHKITKRGQNVTFRCDPISEHNRLYWYRQTLGQGPEFLTYFQNEAQLEKSRLLSDRFSAERPKGSFSTLEIQRTEQGDSAMYLCASSLIGGPYNEQFFGPGTRLTVL.

The chain combines TRBV6-5 with TRBJ1-4; D possibly corresponds to TRBD1 (5 bases). Trimming took off 5 bases at V and 6 bases at J, with 13 bases between the two ends. Germline values: CDR1 MNHEY, CDR2 SVGAGI. The CDR3 loop spans 14 amino acids. This chain's CDR3 is CASSNRQKDEKLFF. CDR3 DNA: TGTGCCAGCAGTAACAGGCAGAAGGATGAAAAACTGTTTTTT.

The rearrangement joins TRBV6-5 to TRBJ2-7, with D perhaps TRBD2 (5 bases). Germline CDR1 is MNHEY and CDR2 is SVGAGI. Trimming left V 6 bases short and J 2 bases short, with 17 bases between. The CDR3 is 15 amino acids. The CDR3 region is CASSFQSPRAYEQYF. CDR3 sequence (DNA): TGTGCCAGCAGCTTCCAATCCCCGAGGGCCTACGAGCAGTACTTC.

The rearrangement links TRBV11-2 to TRBJ1-2; 11 bases match TRBD1. This CDR3 region has 15 residues. Germline CDR1 and CDR2: SGHAT and FQNNGV. With V trimmed by 2 bases and J by 4 bases, 3 bases remained unmatched. CDR3 sequence: CASSLTGTGGYGYTF. The CDR3 nucleotides are TGTGCCAGCAGCTTAACCGGGACAGGGGGCTATGGCTACACCTTC.

The chain joins TRBV12-3 or TRBV12-4 to TRBJ2-7; TRBD1 matches at 10 bases. This CDR3 spans 12 amino acids. The V gene end was trimmed by 6 bases and the J gene end by 6 bases; junction bases not matched to a gene: 2. The CDR3 region is CASRDRGREQYF. CDR3 nucleotide sequence: TGTGCCAGCAGAGACAGGGGGCGCGAGCAGTACTTC.

The chain carries TRBV6-2 or TRBV6-3 and TRBJ1-6; D call uncertain. The CDR3 runs 17 residues. V dropped 2 bases and J dropped 6 bases, with 17 bases sitting between them. Germline V lookup: CDR1 MNHEY, CDR2 SVGEGT. The CDR3 coding sequence is TGTGCCAGCAGTTACGGGCGCCTAGGGAGGAGTAATTCACCCCTCCACTTT. This gives the protein CASSYGRLGRSNSPLHF.

This chain uses TRBV2 with TRBJ1-2; 8 nucleotides match TRBD1. Per germline, CDR1 SNHLY and CDR2 FYNNEI. V was pared by 6 bases and J by 7 bases, with 4 bases of the junction left unmatched. This CDR3 is built from 12 residues. This CDR3 is CASSPDRVGYTF. In DNA form, the CDR3 reads TGTGCCAGCAGCCCGGACAGGGTTGGCTACACCTTC. Supplemented by reference TRBV2 and TRBJ1-2, the full variable domain reads EPEVTQTPSHQVTQMGQEVILRCVPISNHLYFYWYRQILGQKVEFLVSFYNNEISEKSEIFDDQFSVERPDGSNFTLKIRSTKLEDSAMYFCASSPDRVGYTFGSGTRLTVV.